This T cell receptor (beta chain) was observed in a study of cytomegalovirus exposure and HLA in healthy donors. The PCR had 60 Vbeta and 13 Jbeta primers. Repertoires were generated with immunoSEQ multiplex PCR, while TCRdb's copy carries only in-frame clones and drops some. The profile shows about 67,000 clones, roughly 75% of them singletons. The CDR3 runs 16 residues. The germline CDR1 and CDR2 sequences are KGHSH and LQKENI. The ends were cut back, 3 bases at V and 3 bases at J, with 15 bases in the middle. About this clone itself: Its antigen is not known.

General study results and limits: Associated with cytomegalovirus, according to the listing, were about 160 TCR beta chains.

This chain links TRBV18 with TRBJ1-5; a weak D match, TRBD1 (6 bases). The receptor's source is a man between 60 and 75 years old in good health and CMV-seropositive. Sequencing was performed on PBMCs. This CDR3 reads CASSPTGQGYNQPQHF. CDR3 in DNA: TGTGCCAGCTCACCTACGGGACAAGGGTACAATCAGCCCCAGCATTTT. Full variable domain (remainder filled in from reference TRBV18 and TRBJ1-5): NAGVMQNPRHLVRRRGQEARLRCSPMKGHSHVYWYRQLPEEGLKFMVYLQKENIIDESGMPKERFSAEFPKEGPSILRIQQVVRGDSAAYFCASSPTGQGYNQPQHFGDGTRLSIL.